The next 4 T cell receptor beta chains were all read from a single sample in a study of prognosis after radiotherapy for stage I lung cancer. Amplification of the TCR beta CDR3 (from genomic DNA) was done by two-round multiplex PCR. Primers (each specific to one TRBV or TRBJ gene) were used in first-round PCR. In TCRdb, the multiplex PCR reads were re-called with MiXCR into one record per CDR3 protein. Seen here are about 26,000 distinct CDR3 sequences, around 30% observed once, and the top ten hold 35%. The material was PBMCs, obtained before or after stereotactic body radiation therapy (not recorded which). Receptors were obtained from a donor of 50 years or more with non-small cell lung cancer.

This clonotype was observed a handful of times. The CDR3 sequence: CASSWGDGYSGNTIYF. DNA of the CDR3: TGTGCCAGCAGCTGGGGGGACGGATACTCTGGAAACACCATATATTTT. V gene TRBV5-4 combines with J gene TRBJ1-3; a possible D gene is TRBD1 (5 bases). The length of the CDR3 is 16 residues. Per the germline V gene, CDR1 is SGHNT and CDR2 is YYREEE (reference sequence). The V and J ends lost 3 bases and 0 bases respectively, with 13 bases between them.

At least ten counts were recorded for this clonotype. V and J are TRBV19 and TRBJ2-2; TRBD2 matches at 12 bases. In germline, CDR1 is LNHDA, CDR2 SQIVND (reference sequence). V lost 4 bases and J lost 2; bases outside the gene matches: 5. The CDR3 spans 17 residues. The CDR3 DNA reads as TGTGCCAGTAGTAGTAGGACTAGCGGGGTAAACACCGGGGAGCTGTTTTTT. Protein: CASSSRTSGVNTGELFF.

In this sample, this clonotype turned up many times. V gene TRBV7-9 combines with J gene TRBJ2-1; a weak D match, TRBD2 (6 bases). The germline V and J ends were trimmed by 7 bases and 2 bases, with 18 bases remaining between them. Looked up from germline, CDR1 is SEHNR and CDR2 is FQNEAQ (reference sequence). The CDR3 runs to 16 residues. The CDR3 coding sequence is TGTGCCAGCATTATAGGGGCAGGGAGGACCTACAATGAGCAGTTCTTC. Translation gives CASIIGAGRTYNEQFF.

Turning to this clonotype: One end of the junction is discordant with germline, which a read error may explain. The V and J genes are TRBV12-3 or TRBV12-4 and TRBJ1-2; D not resolved. This CDR3 spans 11 amino acids. CDR3 amino acids: CASSLHYGHTF. CDR3 nucleotide sequence: TGTGCCAGCAGTCTTCACTATGGCCACACCTTC.